This TCR beta chain was documented in a study of blood T cell repertoires in COVID-19. Study background: PBMCs, B-cell-depleted T cells, or T cells were the source of the cDNA or gDNA that made up the material.

Per the germline V gene, CDR1 is ENHRY and CDR2 is SYGVKD. This CDR3 has 15 residues. V was pared by 0 bases and J by 3 bases, with 10 bases between. In the source study's methods: By means of reference gene primer amplification, nucleated cell counts were estimated. The table came from immunoSEQ multiplex PCR; TCRdb's copy has only in-frame clones and leaves some out. V, J and clone size are taken as reported in that table, and D and trimming were inferred from the DNA itself. The table records 200,000 to 250,000 clones, about 80% of them present only once. This receptor was obtained from a woman between 45 and 65 years old with acute or convalescent COVID-19. The chain carries TRBV10-3 and TRBJ2-3; D gene ambiguous. Source material: peripheral blood. The CDR3 nucleotides read TGTGCCATCAGTGAGTCTTCTCTAAGAACAGATACGCAGTATTTT. As protein: CAISESSLRTDTQYF.